The clone carrying this T cell receptor (beta chain) showed up just once. The sample originates from a study of blood T cell repertoires in COVID-19. V was clipped by 4 bases and J by 0 bases, with 12 bases between them. The V gene's germline CDR1 is SGHDT and CDR2 YYEEEE. This CDR3 has 15 residues. The assay was immunoSEQ multiplex PCR, and TCRdb's table has in-frame clones only and misses some. In the table there are under 200,000 clones, around four fifths of which are singletons. The TCR was taken from a woman older than 75 with COVID-19, enrolled during active disease. The source material was peripheral blood. V and J are TRBV5-6 and TRBJ2-3; D might be TRBD1 (7 bases). Here the CDR3 DNA reads TGTGCCAGCAGCCCCCAGGGGGGAAGCACAGATACGCAGTATTTT. This encodes CASSPQGGSTDTQYF.